This TCR beta chain is from a study of T-cell reconstitution after alpha-beta-depleted transplantation in children. With 1 base removed from V and 5 bases from J, the gap between germline ends came to 15 bases. In germline, CDR1 is DFQATT, CDR2 SNEGSKA (reference sequence). CDR3 length: 14 amino acids. The TCRbeta library incorporated unique molecular identifiers. TCRdb independently ran MiXCR on the PCR reads; one entry per CDR3 protein. The profile shows 480,000 or so distinct CDR3 sequences, more than 9% of them singletons. Findings and caveats of the study: Some patients' high day-60 TCRbeta diversity was traced to surviving recipient T cells and thymic progenitors.

Ten or more counts support this clonotype. Its target is not known. The chain combines TRBV20-1 with TRBJ2-7; D is perhaps TRBD2 (6 bases). The input for sequencing was PBMCs, taken before TCRalphabeta/CD19-depleted stem cell transplant. This receptor was taken from a child aged 2 to 10 with inherited bone marrow failure, due to receive a stem cell transplant. The DNA for the CDR3 is TGCAGTGCTAGAGTTCGGGGGAGAGGTAACGAGCAGTACTTC. Residues: CSARVRGRGNEQYF.